This T cell receptor beta chain was profiled in a study of blood T cell repertoires in COVID-19 (dated by TCRdb to the early 2020s). Broadly, across the study: Samples covering the acute and convalescent phases of COVID-19 were provided by collaborators in the United States, Italy and Spain. The prospective study material was composed of cDNA or gDNA derived from T cells, B-cell-depleted T cells, or PBMCs. The repertoires were released in a freely available public database meant as a resource for research on the immune response to SARS-CoV-2. Deeply sampled blood TCRbeta repertoires from subjects exposed to, actively infected with, or recovered from COVID-19 were included in the dataset. A de-identified subject ID, COVID-19 status, age in years and sex were almost always included in the sample metadata. Where HLA class I and class II types were available, the types were taken from metadata supplied by the sample provider, not from assay-based typing. The samples were drawn from the first 160 participants of the ongoing ImmuneRACE study and from about 1,200 subjects provided by 6 global collaborators.

The paper's findings and limits, for the study overall: Clinical and demographic metadata were provided uncurated, with the amount varying by source and participant.

TCRbeta CDR3 regions were amplified from genomic DNA using the immunoSEQ Assay, a bias-controlled multiplex PCR. On the study's bioinformatics: The number of nucleated cells in each sample was estimated from the amplification of reference gene primers within the assay. Sequence reads were collapsed and filtered to measure the absolute abundance of every unique TCRbeta CDR3 rearrangement. For each sample, productive Simpson clonality was calculated as the square root of Simpson's diversity index across productive rearrangements. What TCRdb holds here is the immuneACCESS table cut down to in-frame rearrangements. Part of the clones is not present; checked against another copy, under half of the missing clones reflect an unresolved V gene, and the others are unexplained. V and J calls and clone size are as listed in that table; D and trimming were resolved from the DNA. This sample has 140,000 to 150,000 clones in its table, and approximately 84% of those were observed once. In total, the top ten clones hold 1.5% to 2.5% of the sample.

With respect to this clone: Its antigen has not been determined. No base quality values were provided; no much bigger clone lies one nucleotide off.

From cysteine to phenylalanine, the CDR3 is 13 amino acids long. The kept DNA is CDR3 alone, 39 bases in frame from the first base. Sequences MNHEY (CDR1) and SVGAGI (CDR2) are obtained from the germline V gene. Relative to germline, V is missing 10 bases and J is missing 3 bases, with 8 bases of the junction outside any gene match. The collaborating institutions used their own protocols to collect whole blood in K2EDTA tubes. Collaborator samples were shipped for TCRbeta analysis as frozen whole blood, isolated PBMCs, or DNA extracted from either sample type. Rearrangement joined TRBV6-5 to TRBJ2-7; the central 8 bases match TRBD1. This sequence originates from a woman aged 55-70 years with acute or convalescent COVID-19. What was sequenced was peripheral blood. At the DNA level, the sequence is TGTGCCACTGGAGCAGGACAGGGCTACGAGCAGTACTTC. This is translated as CATGAGQGYEQYF.